The 14 T cell receptor beta chains below all came from one sample that was sequenced in a study of post-analysis software for immune sequencing data. Notes on the study in general: Patients used about 5 TRBV segments, including TRBV5-6, TRBV5-1 and TRBV20-1, more often than controls.

TCR beta cDNA libraries included unique molecular identifiers. From the PCR reads, TCRdb called clonotypes with MiXCR, one entry per CDR3 protein. The sample carries about 770,000 distinct CDR3 sequences, about 45% recorded once. These receptors lack a known antigen. The material sequenced was blood. Receptors originate from a girl aged 10 to 17 with multiple sclerosis.

The chain employs TRBV6-2 or TRBV6-3 and TRBJ2-7, with D hard to call. The V end was cut by 6 bases, the J end by 1 base, with 13 bases between. CDR3 length: 14 residues. CDR1 and CDR2 (germline): MNHEY, SVGEGT. The CDR3 bases are TGTGCCAGCAGGTTAGATTCCTTATCCTACGAGCAGTACTTC. Protein: CASRLDSLSYEQYF.

This clonotype has only a few counts. This rearrangement joins TRBV9 to TRBJ2-7, with a possible D match to TRBD2 (5 bases). Germline CDR1 and CDR2: SGDLS and YYNGEE. There are 14 residues in the CDR3. The V end lost 4 bases, the J end lost 0 bases, and 11 bases lay between the germline ends. This CDR3 reads CASSTSWGSYEQYF. The CDR3 coding sequence is TGTGCCAGCAGCACTAGTTGGGGCTCCTACGAGCAGTACTTC. The full variable domain, with the rest looked up from reference TRBV9 and TRBJ2-7, is DSGVTQTPKHLITATGQRVTLRCSPRSGDLSVYWYQQSLDQGLQFLIQYYNGEERAKGNILERFSAQQFPDLHSELNLSSLELGDSALYFCASSTSWGSYEQYFGPGTRLTVT.

This chain joins TRBV5-1 and TRBJ2-3; D is perhaps TRBD1 (6 bases). This CDR3 contains 15 residues. V lost 0 bases and J 8 bases, leaving 16 bases between the germline ends. Germline loops: CDR1 SGHRS, CDR2 YFSETQ. The CDR3 nucleotides are TGCGCCAGCAGCTTGGTAGGGCAGGGGAAGCCTACGCAGTATTTT. This gives the protein CASSLVGQGKPTQYF.

The chain carries TRBV24-1 and TRBJ2-1, with 8 nucleotides matching TRBD1. The J call may be wrong; the DNA end is better matched by TRBJ2-7. Germline V CDR1 and CDR2: KGHDR, SFDVKD. This CDR3 contains 16 residues. CDR3: CATSDPTGGPYNEQYF. The CDR3 region has the DNA TGTGCCACCAGTGACCCAACAGGGGGTCCCTACAATGAGCAGTACTTC.

The chain is built from TRBV11-2 and TRBJ2-1, with 7 bases that match TRBD1. The CDR3 is 15 amino acids. V shed 4 bases, J shed 6 bases, and the junction held 9 bases outside the gene matches. Germline lookup yields CDR1 SGHAT and CDR2 FQNNGV. As DNA, the CDR3 is TGTGCCAGCAGCTCCTCGGGTGCAGGGGGCAATGAGCAGTTCTTC. Translated, it gives CASSSSGAGGNEQFF.

A few counts support this clonotype. The chain carries TRBV12-3 or TRBV12-4 and TRBJ2-1, with 9 nucleotides matching TRBD1. With V trimmed by 6 bases and J by 6 bases, 9 bases remained unmatched. This CDR3 is built from 15 residues. CDR3 region: CASSLTGGRGNEQFF. CDR3 nucleotides: TGTGCCAGCAGCCTAACAGGGGGCCGGGGCAATGAGCAGTTCTTC.

This chain links TRBV7-2 with TRBJ2-1; D remains unclear. Germline V gives CDR1 SGHTA, CDR2 FQGNSA. V lost 4 bases, J lost 8 bases, and 15 bases lay in between. This CDR3 contains 14 residues. The CDR3 DNA is TGTGCCAGCAGCTCAGACCGACCTGAGGATGAGCAGTTCTTC. Protein product: CASSSDRPEDEQFF.

This clonotype was seen a handful of times. This CDR3 reads CASSQDQPGSDSPLHF. CDR3 bases: TGTGCCAGCAGCCAAGATCAACCGGGGTCGGATTCACCCCTCCACTTT. The V gene is TRBV4-2, the J gene TRBJ1-6; D is uncertain. CDR3 length: 16 amino acids. CDR1 and CDR2 from the germline V gene are LGHNA and YNFKEQ. The germline V and J ends were trimmed by 0 bases and 8 bases, with 14 bases remaining between them.

The J gene is TRBJ2-5, the V gene TRBV12-3 or TRBV12-4, with unresolved D. This CDR3 has 12 residues. Trimming took 1 base from V and 9 from J, leaving 9 bases between them. The chain's CDR3 is CASSLEGSAQYF. Here the CDR3 DNA reads TGTGCCAGCAGTTTAGAGGGTTCGGCCCAGTACTTC.

V usage is TRBV12-3 or TRBV12-4 and J usage is TRBJ2-1, with D perhaps TRBD1 (6 bases). CDR3 length: 13 amino acids. With 3 bases removed from V and 9 bases from J, the gap between germline ends came to 12 bases. The DNA of the CDR3 is TGTGCCAGCAGTTTGGGTAGGGGGATTGAGCAGTTCTTC. Translating it yields CASSLGRGIEQFF.

The chain carries TRBV7-6 and TRBJ1-4; no reliable D call. Trimming pared 1 base from V and 3 bases from J, leaving 9 bases between. The V gene's germline CDR1 is SGHVS and CDR2 FNYEAQ. The CDR3 runs to 15 residues. CDR3 amino acids: CASSLVRAPNEKLFF. For the CDR3, the DNA is TGTGCCAGCAGCTTAGTCCGCGCTCCTAATGAAAAACTGTTTTTT. Looking up the rest from reference TRBV7-6 and TRBJ1-4 gives the full variable domain: GAGVSQSPRYKVTKRGQDVALRCDPISGHVSLYWYRQALGQGPEFLTYFNYEAQQDKSGLPNDRFSAERPEGSISTLTIQRTEQRDSAMYRCASSLVRAPNEKLFFGSGTQLSVL.

Of note for this clonotype: A much larger clone lies one base from this, so it may be a read error. The V gene is TRBV7-8, the J gene TRBJ2-7; D is undetermined. The length of the CDR3 is 11 residues. V was clipped by 7 bases and J by 0 bases, with 4 bases between them. Germline CDR1 SGHVS, CDR2 FQNEAQ. The DNA for the CDR3 is TGTGCCAGCACCCACTCCTACGAGCAGTACTTC. It codes for CASTHSYEQYF. Looking up the rest from reference TRBV7-8 and TRBJ2-7 gives the full variable domain: GAGVSQSPRYKVAKRGQDVALRCDPISGHVSLFWYQQALGQGPEFLTYFQNEAQLDKSGLPSDRFFAERPEGSVSTLKIQRTQQEDSAVYLCASTHSYEQYFGPGTRLTVT.

The sample holds a few counts of this clonotype. V gene TRBV29-1 combines with J gene TRBJ2-3; TRBD2 might be the D (6 bases). V lost 7 bases, J lost 2 bases, and 10 bases lay in between. The CDR3 contains 12 residues. The germline V gene encodes CDR1 SQVTM and CDR2 ANQGSEA. This CDR3 is CSDGRTTDTQYF. The CDR3 coding sequence is TGCAGCGACGGGAGAACCACAGATACGCAGTATTTT.

This rearrangement joins TRBV4-2 to TRBJ2-5, with TRBD2 identical over 9 bases. The germline V gene encodes CDR1 LGHNA and CDR2 YNFKEQ. CDR3 length: 16 amino acids. V lost 4 bases to trimming and J lost 1 base; unmatched junction nucleotides: 7. CDR3 nucleotide sequence: TGTGCCAGCAGCCCTTTGGCGGGAGGGCTCCAAGAGACCCAGTACTTC. Its translation is CASSPLAGGLQETQYF.